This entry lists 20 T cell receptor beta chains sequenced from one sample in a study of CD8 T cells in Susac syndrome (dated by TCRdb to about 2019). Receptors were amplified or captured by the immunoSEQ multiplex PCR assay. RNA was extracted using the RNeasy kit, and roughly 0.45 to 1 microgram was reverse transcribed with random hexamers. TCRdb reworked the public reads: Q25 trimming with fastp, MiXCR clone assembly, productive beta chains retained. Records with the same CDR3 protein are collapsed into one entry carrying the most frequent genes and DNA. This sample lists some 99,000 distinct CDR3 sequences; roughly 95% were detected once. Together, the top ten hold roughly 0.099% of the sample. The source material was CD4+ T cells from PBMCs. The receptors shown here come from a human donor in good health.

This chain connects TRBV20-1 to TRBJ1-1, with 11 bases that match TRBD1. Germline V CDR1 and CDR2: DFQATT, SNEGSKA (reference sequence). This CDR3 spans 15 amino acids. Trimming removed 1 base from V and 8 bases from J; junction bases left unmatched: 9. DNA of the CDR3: TGCAGTGCTAGAGTCCCTTCCGGGACAGGGGGGGAAGCTTTCTTT. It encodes CSARVPSGTGGEAFF.

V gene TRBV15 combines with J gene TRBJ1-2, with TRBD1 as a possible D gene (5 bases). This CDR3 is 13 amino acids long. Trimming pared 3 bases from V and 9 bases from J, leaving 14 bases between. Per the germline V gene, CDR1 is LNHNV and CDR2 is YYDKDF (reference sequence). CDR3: CATSRRTSQSYTF. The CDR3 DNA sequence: TGTGCCACCAGCAGGAGGACATCTCAGAGCTACACCTTC.

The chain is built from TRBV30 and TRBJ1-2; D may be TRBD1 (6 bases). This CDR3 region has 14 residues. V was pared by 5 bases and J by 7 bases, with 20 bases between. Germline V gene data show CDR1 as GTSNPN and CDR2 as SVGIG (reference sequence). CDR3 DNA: TGTGCCTGGGTCAACAGGGAAGAAGTGTCTGGCTACACCTTC. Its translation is CAWVNREEVSGYTF. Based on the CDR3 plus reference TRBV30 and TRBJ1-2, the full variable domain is SQTIHQWPATLVQPVGSPLSLECTVEGTSNPNLYWYRQAAGRGLQLLFYSVGIGQISSEVPQNLSASRPQDRQFILSSKKLLLSDSGFYLCAWVNREEVSGYTFGSGTRLTVV.

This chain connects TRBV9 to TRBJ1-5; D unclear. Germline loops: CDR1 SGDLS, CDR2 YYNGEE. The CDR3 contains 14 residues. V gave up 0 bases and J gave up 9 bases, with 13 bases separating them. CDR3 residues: CASSVGDGLGPQHF. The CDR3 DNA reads TGTGCCAGCAGCGTAGGAGACGGGCTAGGGCCCCAGCATTTT.

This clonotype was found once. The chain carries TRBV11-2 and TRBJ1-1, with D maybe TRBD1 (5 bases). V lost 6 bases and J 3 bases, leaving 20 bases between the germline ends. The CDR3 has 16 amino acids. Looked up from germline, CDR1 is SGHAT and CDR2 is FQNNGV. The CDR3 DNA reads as TGTGCCAGCAGTATCCAGGGAGCCCTGGCCGACACTGAAGCTTTCTTT. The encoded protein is CASSIQGALADTEAFF.

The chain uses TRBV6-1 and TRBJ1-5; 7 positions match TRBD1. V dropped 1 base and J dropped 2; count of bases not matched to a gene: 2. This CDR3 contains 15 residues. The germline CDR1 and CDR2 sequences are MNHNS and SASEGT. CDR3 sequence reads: CASSEDRGGNQPQHF. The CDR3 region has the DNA TGTGCCAGCAGTGAAGACAGGGGCGGCAATCAGCCCCAGCATTTT.

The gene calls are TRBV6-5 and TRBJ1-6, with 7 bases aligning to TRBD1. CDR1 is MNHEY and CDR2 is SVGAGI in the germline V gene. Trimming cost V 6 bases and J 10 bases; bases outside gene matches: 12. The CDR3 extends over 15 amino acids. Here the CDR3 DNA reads TGTGCCAGCAGCACGGGACAGTCGAGGGGGTCACCCCTCCACTTT. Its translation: CASSTGQSRGSPLHF.

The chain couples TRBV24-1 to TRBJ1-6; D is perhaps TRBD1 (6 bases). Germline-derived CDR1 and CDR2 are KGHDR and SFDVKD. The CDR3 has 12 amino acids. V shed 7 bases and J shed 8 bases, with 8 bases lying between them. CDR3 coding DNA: TGTGCCACCAGACAGGGAGATTCACCCCTCCACTTT. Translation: CATRQGDSPLHF.

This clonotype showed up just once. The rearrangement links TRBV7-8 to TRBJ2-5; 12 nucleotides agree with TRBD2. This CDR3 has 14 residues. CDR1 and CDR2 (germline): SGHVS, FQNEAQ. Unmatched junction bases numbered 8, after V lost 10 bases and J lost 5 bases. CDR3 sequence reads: CATPGLAGIETQYF. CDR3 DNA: TGTGCCACCCCCGGACTAGCGGGGATCGAGACCCAGTACTTC.

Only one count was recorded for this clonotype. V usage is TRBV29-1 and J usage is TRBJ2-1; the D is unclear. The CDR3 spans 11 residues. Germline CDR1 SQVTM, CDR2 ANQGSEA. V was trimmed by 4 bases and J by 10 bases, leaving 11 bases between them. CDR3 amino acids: CSVGHKEEQFF. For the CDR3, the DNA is TGCAGCGTTGGGCACAAGGAAGAGCAGTTCTTC.

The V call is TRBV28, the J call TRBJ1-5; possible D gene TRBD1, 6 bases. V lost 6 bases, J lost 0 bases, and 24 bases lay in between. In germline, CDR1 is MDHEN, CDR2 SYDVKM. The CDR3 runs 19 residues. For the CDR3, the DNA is TGTGCCAGCAGATCCTACGCTCTGAGACAGGAAAATAGCAATCAGCCCCAGCATTTT. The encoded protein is CASRSYALRQENSNQPQHF.

CDR3 sequence (DNA): TGCAGCGTTTTAGGACAGGGGGATACGCAGTATTTT. Translated, it gives CSVLGQGDTQYF. This chain connects TRBV29-1 to TRBJ2-3, with 9 bases that match TRBD1. The V segment lost 5 bases and the J segment 6 bases; nucleotides outside the gene matches: 3. CDR1 SQVTM and CDR2 ANQGSEA come from the germline V gene. The CDR3 loop spans 12 amino acids.

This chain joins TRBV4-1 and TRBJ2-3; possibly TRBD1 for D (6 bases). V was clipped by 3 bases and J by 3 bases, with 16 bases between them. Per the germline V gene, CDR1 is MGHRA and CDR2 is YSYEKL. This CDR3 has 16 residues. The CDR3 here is CASSQPGTRSTDTQYF. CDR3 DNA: TGCGCCAGCAGCCAGCCCGGGACACGGTCTACAGATACGCAGTATTTT.

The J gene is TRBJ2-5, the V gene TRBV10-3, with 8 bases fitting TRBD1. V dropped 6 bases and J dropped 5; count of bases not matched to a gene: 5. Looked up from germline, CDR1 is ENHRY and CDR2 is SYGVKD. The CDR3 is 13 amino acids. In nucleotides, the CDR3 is TGTGCCATCAGACCAGGGGGCGCGGAGACCCAGTACTTC. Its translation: CAIRPGGAETQYF.

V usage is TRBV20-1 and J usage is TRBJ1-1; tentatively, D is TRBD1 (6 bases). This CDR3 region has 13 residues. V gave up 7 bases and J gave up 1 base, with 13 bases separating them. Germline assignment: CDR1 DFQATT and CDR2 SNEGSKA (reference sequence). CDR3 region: CSEDDRPNTEAFF. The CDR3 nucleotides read TGCAGTGAAGATGACAGGCCGAACACTGAAGCTTTCTTT.

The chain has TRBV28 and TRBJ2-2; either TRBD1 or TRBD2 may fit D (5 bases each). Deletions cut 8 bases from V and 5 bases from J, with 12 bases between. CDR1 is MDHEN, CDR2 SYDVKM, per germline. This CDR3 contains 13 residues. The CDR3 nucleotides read TGTGCCAGCCTCAGGGACCTAACCGGGGAGCTGTTTTTT. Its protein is CASLRDLTGELFF.

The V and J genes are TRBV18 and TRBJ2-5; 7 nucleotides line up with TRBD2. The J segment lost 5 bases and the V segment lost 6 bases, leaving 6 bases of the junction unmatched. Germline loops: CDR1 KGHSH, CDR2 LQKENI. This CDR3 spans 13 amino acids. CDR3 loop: CASSPVGGETQYF. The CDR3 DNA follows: TGTGCCAGCTCCCCCGTCGGGGGGGAGACCCAGTACTTC.

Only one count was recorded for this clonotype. As DNA, the CDR3 is TGCGCCAGCAGCCTTTCTAGGACTTACCAAGAGACCCAGTACTTC. It is translated as CASSLSRTYQETQYF. The V call is TRBV4-1, the J call TRBJ2-5; perhaps TRBD2 as D (5 bases). The V end was cut by 4 bases, the J end by 0 bases, with 12 bases between. Germline V gives CDR1 MGHRA, CDR2 YSYEKL. CDR3 length: 15 amino acids.

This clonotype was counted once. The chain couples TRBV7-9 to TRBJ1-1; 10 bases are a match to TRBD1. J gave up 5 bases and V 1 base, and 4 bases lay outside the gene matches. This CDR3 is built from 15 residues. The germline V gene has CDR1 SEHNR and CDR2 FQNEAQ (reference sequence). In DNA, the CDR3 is TGTGCCAGCAGCTTAGGGGACAGGGGAAGGACTGAAGCTTTCTTT. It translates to CASSLGDRGRTEAFF.

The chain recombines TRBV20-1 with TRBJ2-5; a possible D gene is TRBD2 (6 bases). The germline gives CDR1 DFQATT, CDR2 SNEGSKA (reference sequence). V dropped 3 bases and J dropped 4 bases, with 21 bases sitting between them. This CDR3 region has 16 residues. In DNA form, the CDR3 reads TGCAGTGCTAGGGCCCCCTGGACTAAAGGTTCAGAGACCCAGTACTTC. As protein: CSARAPWTKGSETQYF.